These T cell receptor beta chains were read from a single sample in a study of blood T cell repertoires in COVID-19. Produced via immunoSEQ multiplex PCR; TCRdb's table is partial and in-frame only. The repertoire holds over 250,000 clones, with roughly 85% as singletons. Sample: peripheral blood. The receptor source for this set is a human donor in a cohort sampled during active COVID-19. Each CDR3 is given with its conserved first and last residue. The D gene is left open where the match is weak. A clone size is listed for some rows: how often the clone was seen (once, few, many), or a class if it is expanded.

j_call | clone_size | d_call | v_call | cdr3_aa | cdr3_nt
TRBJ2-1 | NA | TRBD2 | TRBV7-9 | CASRRLAGVRQFF | TGTGCCAGCAGGCGACTAGCGGGAGTCCGGCAGTTCTTC
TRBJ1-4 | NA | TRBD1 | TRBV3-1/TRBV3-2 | CASSLPGQLNEKLFF | TGTGCCAGCAGCCTTCCGGGACAGCTGAATGAAAAACTGTTTTTT
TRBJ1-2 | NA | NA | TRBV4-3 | CASSQDWQAHYGYTF | TGCGCCAGCAGCCAAGATTGGCAGGCGCACTATGGCTACACCTTC
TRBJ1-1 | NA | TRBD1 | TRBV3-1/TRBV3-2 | CASSQGPGQGALTEAFF | TGTGCCAGCAGCCAAGGTCCGGGACAGGGGGCATTAACTGAAGCTTTCTTT
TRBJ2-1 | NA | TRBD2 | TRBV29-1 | CSVGSGVPGGEQFF | TGCAGCGTGGGAAGCGGGGTTCCTGGCGGTGAGCAGTTCTTC
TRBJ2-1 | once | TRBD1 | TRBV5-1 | CASSFRDRAFSEQFF | TGCGCCAGCAGCTTTAGGGACAGGGCATTTAGTGAGCAGTTCTTC
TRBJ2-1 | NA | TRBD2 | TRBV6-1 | CASSGRTSGSLYEQFF | TGTGCCAGCAGTGGCCGGACTAGCGGGAGTTTGTATGAGCAGTTCTTC
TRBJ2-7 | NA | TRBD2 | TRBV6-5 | CASTLTAGGTYEQYF | TGTGCCAGCACCCTAACGGCGGGGGGAACCTACGAGCAGTACTTC
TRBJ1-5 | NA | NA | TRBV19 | CASSIIPGQPQHF | TGTGCCAGTAGTATCATACCCGGTCAGCCCCAGCATTTT
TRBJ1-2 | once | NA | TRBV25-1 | CASSESYYGYTF | TGTGCCAGCAGTGAATCGTACTATGGCTACACCTTC
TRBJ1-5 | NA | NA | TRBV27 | CASSLRGIGQPQHF | TGTGCCAGCAGTTTGCGAGGGATTGGTCAGCCCCAGCATTTT
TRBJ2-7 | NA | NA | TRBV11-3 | CASSLDGREHEQYF | TGTGCCAGCAGCTTAGATGGAAGGGAGCACGAGCAGTACTTC
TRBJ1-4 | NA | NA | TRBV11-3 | CASSPRVATNEKLFF | TGTGCCAGCAGCCCCCGGGTCGCAACTAATGAAAAACTGTTTTTT
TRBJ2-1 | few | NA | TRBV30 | CAWSSGQGQFF | TGTGCCTGGAGTTCGGGTCAGGGGCAGTTCTTC
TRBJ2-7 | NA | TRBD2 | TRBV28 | CASSLGGRGYEQYF | TGTGCCAGCAGTTTGGGCGGGAGAGGGTACGAGCAGTACTTC
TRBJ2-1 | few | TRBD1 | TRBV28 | CASSWGQGSYNEQFF | TGTGCCAGCAGTTGGGGACAGGGGTCCTACAATGAGCAGTTCTTC
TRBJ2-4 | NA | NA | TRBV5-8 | CASTLTSKNIQYF | TGTGCCAGCACCCTTACTTCCAAAAACATTCAGTACTTC
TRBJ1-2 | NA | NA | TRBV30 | CAWSPGGAESGYTF | TGTGCCTGGAGCCCGGGGGGAGCGGAATCAGGCTACACCTTC
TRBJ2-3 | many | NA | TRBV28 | CASSRGNPFQDTQYF | TGTGCCAGCAGCCGAGGAAACCCATTCCAAGATACGCAGTATTTT
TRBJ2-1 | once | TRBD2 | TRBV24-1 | CATSDLSGRYANEQFF | TGTGCCACCAGTGACCTGAGCGGGAGGTACGCCAATGAGCAGTTCTTC
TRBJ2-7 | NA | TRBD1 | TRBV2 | CASRRTGGSFEQYF | TGTGCCAGCAGGAGGACAGGGGGCAGTTTCGAGCAGTACTTC
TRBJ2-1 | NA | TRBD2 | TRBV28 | CASSLGGPPTSGRFVNEQFF | TGTGCCAGCAGTTTAGGAGGGCCGCCCACGAGCGGGAGGTTCGTGAATGAGCAGTTCTTC
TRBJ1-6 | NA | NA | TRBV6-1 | CASSDTPGGLPLHF | TGTGCCAGCAGTGATACGCCCGGGGGTTTGCCCCTCCACTTT
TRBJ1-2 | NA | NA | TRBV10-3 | CAISGTGGIDYGYTF | TGTGCCATCAGTGGCACGGGAGGTATTGACTATGGCTACACCTTC
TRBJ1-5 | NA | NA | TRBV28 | CASRFYSNQPQHF | TGTGCCAGCAGGTTTTATAGCAATCAGCCCCAGCATTTT
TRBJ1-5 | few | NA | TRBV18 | CASSSGVDQPQHF | TGTGCCAGCTCTTCAGGGGTAGATCAGCCCCAGCATTTT
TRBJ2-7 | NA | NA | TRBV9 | CASSVGQTYEQYF | TGTGCCAGCAGCGTAGGACAGACCTACGAGCAGTACTTC
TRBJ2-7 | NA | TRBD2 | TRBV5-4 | CASSGELAGSSYEQYF | TGTGCCAGCAGCGGGGAACTAGCGGGTAGCTCCTACGAGCAGTACTTC
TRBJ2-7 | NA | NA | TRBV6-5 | CASSSPYEQYF | TGTGCCAGCAGCTCCCCCTACGAGCAGTACTTC
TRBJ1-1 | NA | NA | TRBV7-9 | CASSSTNGDTEAFF | TGTGCCAGCAGCTCCACAAACGGGGACACTGAAGCTTTCTTT
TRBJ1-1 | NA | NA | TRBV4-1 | CASSQRHELNTEAFF | TGCGCCAGCAGCCAAAGACACGAGTTGAACACTGAAGCTTTCTTT
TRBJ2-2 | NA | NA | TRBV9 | CASSVGEGGGELFF | TGTGCCAGCAGCGTAGGCGAAGGCGGGGGGGAGCTGTTTTTT
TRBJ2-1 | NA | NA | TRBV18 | CASSPGAGGNEQFF | TGTGCCAGCTCACCAGGGGCAGGGGGGAATGAGCAGTTCTTC
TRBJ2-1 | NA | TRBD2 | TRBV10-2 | CASSESERENNEQFF | TGCGCCAGCAGTGAGAGCGAGCGGGAGAACAATGAGCAGTTCTTC
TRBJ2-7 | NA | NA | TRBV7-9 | CASSLAVGLISYEQYF | TGTGCCAGCAGCCTCGCCGTGGGCCTCATCTCCTACGAGCAGTACTTC
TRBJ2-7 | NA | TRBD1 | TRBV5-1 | CASSGDRWKREQYF | TGCGCCAGCAGCGGGGACAGGTGGAAAAGGGAGCAGTACTTC
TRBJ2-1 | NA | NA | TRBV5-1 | CASSFGGRMYNEQFF | TGCGCCAGCAGCTTCGGCGGCCGCATGTACAATGAGCAGTTCTTC
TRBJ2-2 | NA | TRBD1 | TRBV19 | CASKRWQGETGELFF | TGTGCCAGTAAACGGTGGCAGGGGGAAACCGGGGAGCTGTTTTTT
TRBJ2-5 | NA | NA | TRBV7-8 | CASSLHGRQETQYF | TGTGCCAGCAGCTTACATGGGAGGCAAGAGACCCAGTACTTC
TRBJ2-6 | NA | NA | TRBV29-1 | CSVGESGANVLTF | TGCAGCGTTGGCGAATCTGGGGCCAACGTCCTGACTTTC
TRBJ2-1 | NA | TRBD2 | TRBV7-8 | CASSPREAYNEQFF | TGTGCCAGCAGCCCTCGGGAGGCCTACAATGAGCAGTTCTTC
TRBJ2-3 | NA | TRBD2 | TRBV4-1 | CASSQAVSGRGTDTQYF | TGCGCCAGCAGCCAAGCTGTAAGCGGGAGGGGGACAGATACGCAGTATTTT
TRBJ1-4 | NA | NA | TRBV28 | CASSPYGATNEKLFF | TGTGCCAGCAGTCCCTATGGAGCAACTAATGAAAAACTGTTTTTT
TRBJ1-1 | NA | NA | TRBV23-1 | CASSQSIDGGLTEAFF | TGCGCCAGCAGTCAATCGATAGACGGGGGACTAACTGAAGCTTTCTTT
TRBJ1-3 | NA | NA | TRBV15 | CATSRRGLGNTIYF | TGTGCCACCAGCCGTCGGGGACTTGGAAACACCATATATTTT
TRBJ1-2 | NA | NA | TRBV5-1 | CASRSASADYGYTF | TGCGCCAGCAGGTCAGCCAGCGCGGACTATGGCTACACCTTC
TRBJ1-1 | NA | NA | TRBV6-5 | CASSYGPTGNTEAFF | TGTGCCAGCAGTTATGGTCCGACAGGCAACACTGAAGCTTTCTTT
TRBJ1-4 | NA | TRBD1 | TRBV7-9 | CASSAGTVDEKLFF | TGTGCCAGCAGCGCCGGGACAGTCGATGAAAAACTGTTTTTT
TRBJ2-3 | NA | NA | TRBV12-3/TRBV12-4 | CASSSGALAQYF | TGTGCCAGCAGTTCAGGGGCCTTGGCGCAGTATTTT
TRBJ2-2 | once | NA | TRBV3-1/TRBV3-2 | CASSLTRELFF | TGTGCCAGCAGCCTTACACGGGAGCTGTTTTTT
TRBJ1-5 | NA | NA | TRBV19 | CASTLGWRKNQPQHF | TGTGCCAGTACCCTGGGGTGGAGGAAGAATCAGCCCCAGCATTTT
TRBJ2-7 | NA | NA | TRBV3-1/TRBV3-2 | CASSQASFGSGPGYEQYF | TGTGCCAGCAGCCAAGCTTCATTTGGTAGTGGTCCAGGATACGAGCAGTACTTC
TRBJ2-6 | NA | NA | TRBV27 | CASSGQSGANVLTF | TGTGCCAGCAGTGGACAGTCTGGGGCCAACGTCCTGACTTTC
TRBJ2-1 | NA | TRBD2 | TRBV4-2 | CASSQVSGGSENEQFF | TGTGCCAGCAGCCAAGTATCTGGCGGGAGCGAAAATGAGCAGTTCTTC